A single sample is the source of the 2 T cell receptor beta chains below, sequenced in a study of T-cell reconstitution after alpha-beta-depleted transplantation in children. The authors prepared the TCRbeta library with unique molecular identifiers. TCRdb ran MiXCR on the PCR reads and lists one entry per CDR3 protein. This table holds 500,000 to 600,000 distinct CDR3 sequences, 25% to 30% found once. Source: PBMCs, taken before TCRalphabeta/CD19-depleted stem cell transplant. Every receptor here comes from a boy under two years old with Wiskott-Aldrich syndrome, due to receive a stem cell transplant.

The chain recombines TRBV20-1 with TRBJ2-1, with D possibly TRBD2 on 6 matching bases. Per the germline V gene, CDR1 is DFQATT and CDR2 is SNEGSKA (reference sequence). The CDR3 spans 14 residues. V was pared by 2 bases and J by 8 bases, with 16 bases between. The CDR3 sequence: CSARPTLGGDEQFF. CDR3 coding DNA: TGCAGTGCTAGACCAACCCTAGGCGGGGATGAGCAGTTCTTC.

The chain recombines TRBV4-1 with TRBJ1-6; D gene uncertain. The CDR3 has 13 residues. The ends were cut back, 0 bases at V and 14 bases at J, with 11 bases in the middle. CDR1 is MGHRA and CDR2 is YSYEKL in the germline V gene. CDR3 in DNA: TGCGCCAGCAGCCAAGAGGAGAGCCTGACCCTCCACTTT. Amino acid sequence: CASSQEESLTLHF.